This TCR beta chain was found in a study of human T cells and chemical hapten exposure. TCRdb reanalysed the RACE reads using MiXCR and keeps one entry per CDR3 protein. The sample holds 70,000 to 90,000 distinct CDR3 sequences, about 10% seen once. Sample time point: patch test 2, 6 weeks after DPC sensitization. Treatment noted: therapeutic diphenylcyclopropenone sensitization with weekly scalp DPC. Germline loops: CDR1 SEHNR, CDR2 FQNEAQ (reference sequence). The CDR3 runs to 15 residues. V lost 0 bases and J 5 bases, leaving 13 bases between the germline ends. The genes are TRBV7-9 and TRBJ1-1; no reliable D call. The TCR was taken from a woman aged 50 to 60 with alopecia areata. Some clones in this sample may be carry-over from other donors' samples. This specimen consisted of whole blood, obtained in connection with sensitization to the hapten diphenylcyclopropenone (DPC). This chain's CDR3 is CASSLASGGGTEAFF. Written as DNA, the CDR3 is TGTGCCAGCAGCTTAGCGTCCGGTGGTGGGACTGAAGCTTTCTTT.